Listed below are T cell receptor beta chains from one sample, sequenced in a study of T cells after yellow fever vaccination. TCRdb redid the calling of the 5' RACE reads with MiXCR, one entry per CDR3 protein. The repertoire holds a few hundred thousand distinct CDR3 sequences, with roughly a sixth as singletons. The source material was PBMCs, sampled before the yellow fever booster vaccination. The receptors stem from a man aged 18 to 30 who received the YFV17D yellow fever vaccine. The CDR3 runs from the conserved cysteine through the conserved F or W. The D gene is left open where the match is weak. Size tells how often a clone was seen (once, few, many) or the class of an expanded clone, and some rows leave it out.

CDR3 DNA: TGTGCCAGCAACCCGGATTCAGGGTCCCCTGAGCAGTTCTTC; CDR3 protein: CASNPDSGSPEQFF; D gene: -; clone size: many; J gene: TRBJ2-1; V gene: TRBV6-2/TRBV6-3
CDR3 DNA: TGTGCCAGCAGCTCCGGAGAGGGGGGCAGGGAGACCCAGTACTTC; CDR3 protein: CASSSGEGGRETQYF; D gene: -; clone size: few; J gene: TRBJ2-5; V gene: TRBV7-9
CDR3 DNA: TGCGCCAGCAGCTCTCGGGGCCAAGAGACCCAGTACTTC; CDR3 protein: CASSSRGQETQYF; D gene: -; clone size: few; J gene: TRBJ2-5; V gene: TRBV5-1
CDR3 DNA: TGTGCCAGCAGCCCAGCCCGACAGAGGGATGAGCAGTTCTTC; CDR3 protein: CASSPARQRDEQFF; D gene: -; clone size: many; J gene: TRBJ2-1; V gene: TRBV7-9
CDR3 DNA: TGCAGTGCTAGAGGGCAGCGGGGGTACGAGCAGTACTTC; CDR3 protein: CSARGQRGYEQYF; D gene: TRBD2; clone size: -; J gene: TRBJ2-7; V gene: TRBV20-1
CDR3 DNA: TGTGCCAGCAGTCCAAGGACAGCCTATGGCTACACCTTC; CDR3 protein: CASSPRTAYGYTF; D gene: -; clone size: few; J gene: TRBJ1-2; V gene: TRBV6-6
CDR3 DNA: TGTGCCACTCAGGACGGGATTCAATCACCCCTCCACTTT; CDR3 protein: CATQDGIQSPLHF; D gene: -; clone size: few; J gene: TRBJ1-6; V gene: TRBV24-1
CDR3 DNA: TGTGCCAGCAGCTTTATGGGGGAAGATACGCAGTATTTT; CDR3 protein: CASSFMGEDTQYF; D gene: -; clone size: few; J gene: TRBJ2-3; V gene: TRBV5-4
CDR3 DNA: TGCAGTGCTCTACTAGGACAGGGTTCGTATCAGCCCCAGCATTTT; CDR3 protein: CSALLGQGSYQPQHF; D gene: TRBD1; clone size: few; J gene: TRBJ1-5; V gene: TRBV20-1
CDR3 DNA: TGCGCCAGCAGCTTGGATCGTTCTAGTCGGACCTATGGCTACACCTTC; CDR3 protein: CASSLDRSSRTYGYTF; D gene: -; clone size: few; J gene: TRBJ1-2; V gene: TRBV5-1
CDR3 DNA: TGTGCCAGCAGGTTGGGGGTTTTGTACGGCTACACCTTC; CDR3 protein: CASRLGVLYGYTF; D gene: -; clone size: -; J gene: TRBJ1-2; V gene: TRBV6-1
CDR3 DNA: TGCAGTGCTAGACAGACAAACACTGAAGCTTTCTTT; CDR3 protein: CSARQTNTEAFF; D gene: -; clone size: few; J gene: TRBJ1-1; V gene: TRBV20-1
CDR3 DNA: TGTGCCAGCAGCTCGACAGGGGTGTACGAGCAGTACTTC; CDR3 protein: CASSSTGVYEQYF; D gene: TRBD1; clone size: -; J gene: TRBJ2-7; V gene: TRBV5-4
CDR3 DNA: TGTGCCAGCAGCTCGAAGGAGGCTGAAGCTTTCTTT; CDR3 protein: CASSSKEAEAFF; D gene: -; clone size: -; J gene: TRBJ1-1; V gene: TRBV7-9
CDR3 DNA: TGTGCCAGCAGCCCGATGGGGGGGACCGGGGAGCTGTTTTTT; CDR3 protein: CASSPMGGTGELFF; D gene: TRBD2; clone size: -; J gene: TRBJ2-2; V gene: TRBV11-2
CDR3 DNA: TGTGCCAGCAGCAACGGGCTAGCGGGGGGCTACAATGAGCAGTTCTTC; CDR3 protein: CASSNGLAGGYNEQFF; D gene: TRBD2; clone size: few; J gene: TRBJ2-1; V gene: TRBV6-5
CDR3 DNA: TGTGCCAGCAGTCTCCAGCGGAGTTCGGATACGCAGTATTTT; CDR3 protein: CASSLQRSSDTQYF; D gene: -; clone size: -; J gene: TRBJ2-3; V gene: TRBV6-5
CDR3 DNA: TGTGCCAGTGGGATCGATGGCTACACCTTC; CDR3 protein: CASGIDGYTF; D gene: -; clone size: -; J gene: TRBJ1-2; V gene: TRBV19
CDR3 DNA: TGTGCCAGCACTATGGTCCTGAACACTGAAGCTTTCTTT; CDR3 protein: CASTMVLNTEAFF; D gene: -; clone size: -; J gene: TRBJ1-1; V gene: TRBV2
CDR3 DNA: TGTGCCAGCAGTCACACACAGGATTCACCCCTCCACTTT; CDR3 protein: CASSHTQDSPLHF; D gene: -; clone size: many; J gene: TRBJ1-6; V gene: TRBV27
CDR3 DNA: TGTGCCAGCAGCTTAGGAGGACAGGGGGCGCAAGAGACCCAGTACTTC; CDR3 protein: CASSLGGQGAQETQYF; D gene: TRBD1; clone size: many; J gene: TRBJ2-5; V gene: TRBV4-2
CDR3 DNA: TGTGCCAGCAGCCTAGCGACAGATAGCAATCAGCCCCAGCATTTT; CDR3 protein: CASSLATDSNQPQHF; D gene: -; clone size: -; J gene: TRBJ1-5; V gene: TRBV5-4
CDR3 DNA: TGCGCCAGCAGCTTGGAAGGGACAGGGGAAGGCTACACCTTC; CDR3 protein: CASSLEGTGEGYTF; D gene: TRBD1; clone size: few; J gene: TRBJ1-2; V gene: TRBV5-1